This entry is about one T cell receptor (beta chain). Its matching antigen is unknown. Next came a second PCR, run for about 7 to 11 cycles, which used a sample-barcoded 5' primer along with a J-beta primer mix. Using its own MiXCR run on the 5' RACE reads, TCRdb lists one record per CDR3 protein. In the table there are about 1,000,000 distinct CDR3 sequences, 45% of which are singletons. Trimming left V 6 bases short and J 3 bases short, with 11 bases between. The length of the CDR3 is 13 residues. These data come from a study of blood T cells in healthy people across ages. Study-level findings and limits: A strong correlation between TCR beta diversity and naive T cell percentage was seen.

The study recruited healthy Caucasian donors from Russia who were aged about 6 to 100. With each sample, at least 5 micrograms of total RNA were extracted. The clonotype comes from an older woman in good health. J is TRBJ2-5 and V is TRBV12-3 or TRBV12-4, with a possible D match to TRBD1 (5 bases). Sequencing was carried out using blood. CDR3: CASSGHIKETQYF. The DNA for the CDR3 is TGTGCCAGCAGCGGACATATAAAAGAGACCCAGTACTTC.